This T cell receptor (beta chain) was identified during a study of cytomegalovirus exposure and HLA in healthy donors. The PCR contained 60 Vbeta and 13 Jbeta primers. Clones were sequenced by immunoSEQ multiplex PCR, and TCRdb holds only the in-frame ones, with some missing. The sample lists about 160,000 clones; approximately 70% were seen once. With V trimmed by 5 bases and J by 4 bases, 5 bases remained unmatched. This CDR3 has 13 amino acids. From germline, CDR1 is SGHVS and CDR2 FNYEAQ. What was sequenced was PBMCs. This clonotype was obtained from a man aged 40-49 years in good health and CMV-seropositive. The chain has TRBV7-6 and TRBJ2-7; 7 positions match TRBD1. The CDR3 nucleotides read TGTGCCAGCAGCGCCCGGACAGGTTACGAGCAGTACTTC. Translating it yields CASSARTGYEQYF.